The rows below give T cell receptor beta chains drawn from one sample of a study of T-cell memory formation after mild COVID-19. TCRdb re-analysed the 5' RACE reads in MiXCR, keeping a single row per CDR3 protein. There are around 410,000 distinct CDR3 sequences in the sample; about 25% occur only once, and under 15% lies in the top ten. Sequenced: PBMCs or a T cell subset sorted from them (not recorded which). These receptors all stem from an adult woman who had mild COVID-19 (a few samples of this study predate the infection). Cell type and time point are not known. Each CDR3 is given with its conserved first and last residue. D genes are given only for firm matches. Clone size is shown for a subset of rows, as once, few, many or a class of expanded clone.

clone_size | j_call | d_call | v_call | cdr3_aa | cdr3_nt
few | TRBJ2-1 | TRBD1 | TRBV6-6 | CASSRTPGTGGNEQFF | TGTGCCAGCAGCCGAACGCCCGGGACAGGGGGGAATGAGCAGTTCTTC
NA | TRBJ2-1 | NA | TRBV11-3 | CASSLGSSYEQFF | TGTGCCAGCAGCTTAGGGAGTAGTTATGAGCAGTTCTTC
few | TRBJ2-1 | NA | TRBV3-1 | CASSRKPNEQFF | TGTGCCAGCAGCCGAAAACCCAATGAGCAGTTCTTC
NA | TRBJ2-7 | NA | TRBV13 | CASSALLSGADEQYF | TGTGCCAGCAGCGCCCTGTTATCGGGAGCAGACGAGCAGTACTTC
few | TRBJ2-1 | TRBD2 | TRBV6-6 | CASSSLAGYNEQFF | TGTGCCAGCAGTTCCCTAGCGGGGTACAATGAGCAGTTCTTC
few | TRBJ1-1 | NA | TRBV20-1 | CSAREQELNTEAFF | TGCAGTGCTAGAGAACAAGAGTTGAACACTGAAGCTTTCTTT
few | TRBJ1-1 | NA | TRBV2 | CASSRIGPGQPNTEAFF | TGTGCCAGCAGCCGAATAGGGCCGGGACAACCCAACACTGAAGCTTTCTTT
NA | TRBJ2-5 | NA | TRBV5-6 | CASSLGSWETQYF | TGTGCCAGCAGCTTGGGGAGCTGGGAGACCCAGTACTTC
few | TRBJ2-7 | NA | TRBV15 | CATSRDAYEQYF | TGTGCCACCAGCCGAGACGCCTACGAGCAGTACTTC
NA | TRBJ2-7 | NA | TRBV18 | CASSLGATAYEQYF | TGTGCCAGCTCTCTCGGGGCGACCGCCTACGAGCAGTACTTC
few | TRBJ1-5 | NA | TRBV2 | CASMSGKHSNQPQHF | TGTGCCAGCATGTCAGGGAAACATAGCAATCAGCCCCAGCATTTT
NA | TRBJ1-5 | TRBD1 | TRBV3-1 | CASSPGTARPGQPQHF | TGTGCCAGCAGCCCGGGGACAGCCCGACCGGGGCAGCCCCAGCATTTT
few | TRBJ2-7 | TRBD1 | TRBV20-1 | CSAESDRGLYEQYF | TGCAGTGCCGAATCCGACAGGGGGCTCTACGAGCAGTACTTC
NA | TRBJ2-1 | TRBD2 | TRBV15 | CATSRGPLAGVNEQFF | TGTGCCACCAGCAGAGGACCACTAGCGGGAGTAAATGAGCAGTTCTTC
few | TRBJ1-2 | NA | TRBV4-1 | CASSQVEPLNYGYTF | TGCGCCAGCAGCCAAGTCGAGCCGCTTAACTATGGCTACACCTTC
NA | TRBJ1-1 | NA | TRBV19 | CASSTLGEMNTEAFF | TGTGCCAGTAGTACCTTAGGTGAGATGAACACTGAAGCTTTCTTT
once | TRBJ2-1 | NA | TRBV12-2 | CASRLTSPDEQFF | TGTGCAAGTCGCTTAACTAGCCCGGATGAGCAGTTCTTC
many | TRBJ2-5 | NA | TRBV7-2 | CASSLEGGETQYF | TGTGCCAGCAGCTTAGAAGGGGGTGAGACCCAGTACTTC